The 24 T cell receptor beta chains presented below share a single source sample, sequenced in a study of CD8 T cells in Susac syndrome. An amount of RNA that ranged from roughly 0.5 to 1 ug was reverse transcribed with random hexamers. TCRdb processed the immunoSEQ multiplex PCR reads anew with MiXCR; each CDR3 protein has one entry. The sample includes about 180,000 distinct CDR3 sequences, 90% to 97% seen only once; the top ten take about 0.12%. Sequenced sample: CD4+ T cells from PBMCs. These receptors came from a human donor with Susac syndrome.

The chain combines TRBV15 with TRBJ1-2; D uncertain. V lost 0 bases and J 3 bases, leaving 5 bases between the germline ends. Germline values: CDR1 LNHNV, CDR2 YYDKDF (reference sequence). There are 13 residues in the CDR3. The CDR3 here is CATSRDAYYGYTF. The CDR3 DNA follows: TGTGCCACCAGCAGAGACGCTTACTATGGCTACACCTTC.

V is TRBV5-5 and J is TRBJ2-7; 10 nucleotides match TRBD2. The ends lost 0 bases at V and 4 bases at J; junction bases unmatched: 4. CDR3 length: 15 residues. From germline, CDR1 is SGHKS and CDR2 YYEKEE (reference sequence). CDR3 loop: CASSLELAGRYEQYV. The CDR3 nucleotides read TGTGCCAGCAGCTTGGAACTAGCGGGGAGGTACGAGCAGTACGTC.

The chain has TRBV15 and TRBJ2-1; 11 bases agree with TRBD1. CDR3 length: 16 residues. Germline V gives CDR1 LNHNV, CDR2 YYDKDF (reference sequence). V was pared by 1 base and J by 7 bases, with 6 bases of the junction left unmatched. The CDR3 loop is CATSRGLGTGGNEQFF. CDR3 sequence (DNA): TGTGCCACCAGCAGAGGTCTTGGGACAGGGGGGAATGAGCAGTTCTTC.

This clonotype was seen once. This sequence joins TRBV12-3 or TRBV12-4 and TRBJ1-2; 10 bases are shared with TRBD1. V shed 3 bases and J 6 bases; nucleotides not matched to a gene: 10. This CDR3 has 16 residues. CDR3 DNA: TGTGCCAGCAGTTTGGCCCCCGGGACAGGGGAGAATGGCTACACCTTC. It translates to CASSLAPGTGENGYTF.

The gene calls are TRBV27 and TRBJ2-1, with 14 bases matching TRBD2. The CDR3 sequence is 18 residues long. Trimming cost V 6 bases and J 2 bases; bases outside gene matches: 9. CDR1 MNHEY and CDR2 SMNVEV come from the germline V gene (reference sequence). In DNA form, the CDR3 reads TGTGCCAGCAGAGGGAGACTAGCGGGGGGGAGGGCCTACAATGAGCAGTTCTTC. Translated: CASRGRLAGGRAYNEQFF.

The CDR3 region is CASSIGVGPYNEQFF. The DNA of the CDR3 is TGTGCCAGCAGCATCGGCGTAGGTCCCTACAATGAGCAGTTCTTC. The chain carries TRBV7-2 and TRBJ2-1, with D uncertain. In germline, CDR1 is SGHTA, CDR2 FQGNSA. The CDR3 has 15 residues. With 5 bases removed from V and 2 bases from J, the gap between germline ends came to 13 bases.

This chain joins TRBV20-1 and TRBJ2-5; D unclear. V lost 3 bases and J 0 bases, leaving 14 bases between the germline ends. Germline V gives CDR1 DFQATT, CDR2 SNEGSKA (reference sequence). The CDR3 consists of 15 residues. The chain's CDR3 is CSASRPYRHQETQYF. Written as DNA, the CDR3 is TGCAGTGCTAGTCGGCCCTATAGGCACCAAGAGACCCAGTACTTC.

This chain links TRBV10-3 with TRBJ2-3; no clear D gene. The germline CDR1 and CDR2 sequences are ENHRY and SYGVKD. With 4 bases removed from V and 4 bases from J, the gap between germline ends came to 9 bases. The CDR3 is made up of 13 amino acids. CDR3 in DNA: TGTGCCATCAGTGTTTCTACCCCAGATACGCAGTATTTT. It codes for CAISVSTPDTQYF.

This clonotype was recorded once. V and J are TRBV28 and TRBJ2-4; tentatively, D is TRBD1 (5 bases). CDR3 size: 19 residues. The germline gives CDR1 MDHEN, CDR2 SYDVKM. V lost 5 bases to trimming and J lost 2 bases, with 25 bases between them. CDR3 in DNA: TGTGCCAGCAGTCCCCGGGCAGGGAAACAATCCGTGCCCAAAAACATTCAGTACTTC. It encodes CASSPRAGKQSVPKNIQYF.

The CDR3 region has the DNA TGCAGTGCTAGAGGCACTAGCGGGGGGCCAGGTACGCAGTATTTT. Translation: CSARGTSGGPGTQYF. The chain combines TRBV20-1 with TRBJ2-3; 12 nucleotides agree with TRBD2. CDR3 length equals 15 residues. Germline assignment: CDR1 DFQATT and CDR2 SNEGSKA (reference sequence). Trimming took 1 base from V and 8 from J; bases not matched to a gene: 7.

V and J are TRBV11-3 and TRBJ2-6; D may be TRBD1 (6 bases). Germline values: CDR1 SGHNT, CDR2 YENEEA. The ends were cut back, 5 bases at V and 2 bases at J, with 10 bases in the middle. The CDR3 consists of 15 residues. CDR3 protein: CASSKGGAGANVLTF. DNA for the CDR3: TGTGCCAGCAGCAAAGGGGGTGCTGGGGCCAACGTCCTGACTTTC.

DNA for the CDR3: TGTGCCAGCAGCACCGGGACTAGCGGCTACAATGAGCAGTTCTTC. As protein: CASSTGTSGYNEQFF. V usage is TRBV11-1 and J usage is TRBJ2-1; the match to TRBD2 covers 11 bases. The CDR3 has 15 residues. Trimming at V came to 5 bases and at J to 3 bases, leaving 3 bases not matched to a gene. Germline loops: CDR1 SGHAT, CDR2 FQDESV (reference sequence).

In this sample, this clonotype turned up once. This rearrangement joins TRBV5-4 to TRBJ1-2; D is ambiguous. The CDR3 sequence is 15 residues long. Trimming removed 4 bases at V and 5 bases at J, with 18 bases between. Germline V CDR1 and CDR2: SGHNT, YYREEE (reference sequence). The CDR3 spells CASSPTTLVDYGYTF. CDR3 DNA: TGTGCCAGCAGCCCAACCACTCTCGTGGATTATGGCTACACCTTC.

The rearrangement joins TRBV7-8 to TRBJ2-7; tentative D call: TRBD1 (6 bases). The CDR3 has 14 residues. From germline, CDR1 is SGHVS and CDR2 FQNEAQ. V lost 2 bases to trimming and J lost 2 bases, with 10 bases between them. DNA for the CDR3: TGTGCCAGCAGCTTATCACGGACAGCCTACGAGCAGTACGTC. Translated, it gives CASSLSRTAYEQYV.

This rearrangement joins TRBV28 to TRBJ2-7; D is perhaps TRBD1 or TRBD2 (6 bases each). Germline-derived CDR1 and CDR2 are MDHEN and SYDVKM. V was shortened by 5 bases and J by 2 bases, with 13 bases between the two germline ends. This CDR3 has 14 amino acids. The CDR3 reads CASSPAGQTYEQYV. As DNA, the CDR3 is TGTGCCAGCAGTCCCGCGGGACAAACCTACGAGCAGTACGTC.

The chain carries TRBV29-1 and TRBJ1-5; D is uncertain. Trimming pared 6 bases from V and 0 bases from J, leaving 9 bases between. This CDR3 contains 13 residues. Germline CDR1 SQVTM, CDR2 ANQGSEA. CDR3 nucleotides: TGCAGCGTCGCCGTCTATAGCAATCAGCCCCAGCATTTT. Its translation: CSVAVYSNQPQHF.

CDR3 amino acids: CASSTTQVRFETQYF. The CDR3 DNA follows: TGTGCCAGCAGCACAACTCAGGTGCGGTTCGAGACCCAGTACTTC. The chain has TRBV7-2 and TRBJ2-5, with no clear D. Germline CDR1 reads SGHTA; CDR2 reads FQGNSA. The length of the CDR3 is 15 residues. V shed 5 bases and J shed 5 bases, with 18 bases lying between them.

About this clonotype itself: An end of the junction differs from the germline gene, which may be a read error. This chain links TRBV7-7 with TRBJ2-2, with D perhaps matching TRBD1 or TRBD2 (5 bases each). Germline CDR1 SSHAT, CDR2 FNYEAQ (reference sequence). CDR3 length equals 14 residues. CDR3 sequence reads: CASRRGENTGELFF. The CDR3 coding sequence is TGTGCTAGCAGGAGAGGGGAGAACACCGGGGAGCTGTTTTTT.

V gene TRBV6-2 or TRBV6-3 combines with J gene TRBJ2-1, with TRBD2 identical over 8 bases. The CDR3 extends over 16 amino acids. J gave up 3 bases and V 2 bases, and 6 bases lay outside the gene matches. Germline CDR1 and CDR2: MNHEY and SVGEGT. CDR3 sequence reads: CASSYVSGRGYNEQFF. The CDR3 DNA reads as TGTGCCAGCAGTTACGTGTCCGGGAGGGGCTACAATGAGCAGTTCTTC.

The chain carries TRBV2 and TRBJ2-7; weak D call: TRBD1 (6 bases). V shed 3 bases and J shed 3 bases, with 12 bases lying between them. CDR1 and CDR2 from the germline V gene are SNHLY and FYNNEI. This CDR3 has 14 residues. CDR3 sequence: CASSEPRGDYEQYF. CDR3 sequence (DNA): TGTGCCAGCAGTGAGCCCAGGGGCGACTACGAGCAGTACTTC.

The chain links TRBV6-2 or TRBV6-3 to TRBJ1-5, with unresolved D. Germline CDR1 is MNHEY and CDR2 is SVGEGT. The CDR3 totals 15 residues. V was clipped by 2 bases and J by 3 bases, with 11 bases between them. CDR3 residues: CASSYATIFNQPQHF. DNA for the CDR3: TGTGCCAGCAGTTACGCGACCATCTTCAATCAGCCCCAGCATTTT.

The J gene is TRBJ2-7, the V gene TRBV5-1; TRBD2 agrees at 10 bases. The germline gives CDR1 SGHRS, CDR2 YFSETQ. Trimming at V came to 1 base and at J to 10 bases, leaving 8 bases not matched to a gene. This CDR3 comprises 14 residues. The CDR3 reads CASSLSSGLADQYF. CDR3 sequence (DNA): TGCGCCAGCAGCTTGTCGTCCGGACTAGCGGATCAGTACTTC.

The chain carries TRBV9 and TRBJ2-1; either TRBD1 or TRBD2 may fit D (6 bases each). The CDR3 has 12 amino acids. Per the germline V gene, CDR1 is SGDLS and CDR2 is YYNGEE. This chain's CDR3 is CRGGSITDEQFF. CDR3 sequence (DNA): TGTCGAGGGGGGTCAATCACGGATGAGCAGTTCTTC.

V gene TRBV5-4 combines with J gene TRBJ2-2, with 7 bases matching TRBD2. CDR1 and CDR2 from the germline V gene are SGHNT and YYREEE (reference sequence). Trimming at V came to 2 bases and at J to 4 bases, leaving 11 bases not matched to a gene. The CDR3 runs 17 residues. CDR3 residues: CASSFGTLASLTGELFF. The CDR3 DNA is TGTGCCAGCAGCTTCGGAACACTAGCGAGTCTCACCGGGGAGCTGTTTTTT.